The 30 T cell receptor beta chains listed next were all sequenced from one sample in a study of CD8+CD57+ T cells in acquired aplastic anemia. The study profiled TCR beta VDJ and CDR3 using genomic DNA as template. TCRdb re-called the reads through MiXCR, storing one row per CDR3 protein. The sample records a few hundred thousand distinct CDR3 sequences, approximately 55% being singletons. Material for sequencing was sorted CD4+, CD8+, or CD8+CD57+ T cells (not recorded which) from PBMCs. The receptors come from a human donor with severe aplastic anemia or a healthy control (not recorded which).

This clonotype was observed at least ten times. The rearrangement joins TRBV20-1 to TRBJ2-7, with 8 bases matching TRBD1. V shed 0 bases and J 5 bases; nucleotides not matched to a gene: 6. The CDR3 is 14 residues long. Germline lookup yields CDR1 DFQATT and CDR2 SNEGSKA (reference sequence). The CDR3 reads CSARDWTGYDEQYF. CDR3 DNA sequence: TGCAGTGCTAGAGATTGGACAGGGTACGACGAGCAGTACTTC.

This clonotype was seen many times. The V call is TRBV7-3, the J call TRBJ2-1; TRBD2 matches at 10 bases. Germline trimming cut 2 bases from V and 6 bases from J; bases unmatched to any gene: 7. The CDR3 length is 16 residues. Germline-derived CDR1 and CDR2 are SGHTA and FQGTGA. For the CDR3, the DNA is TGTGCCAGCAGCTTACTAACACTAGCGGGGCCCAATGAGCAGTTCTTC. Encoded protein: CASSLLTLAGPNEQFF.

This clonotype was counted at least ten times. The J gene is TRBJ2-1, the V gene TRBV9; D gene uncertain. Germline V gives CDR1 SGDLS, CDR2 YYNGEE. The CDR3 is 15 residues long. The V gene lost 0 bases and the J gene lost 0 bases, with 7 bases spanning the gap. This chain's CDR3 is CASSVEQFSYNEQFF. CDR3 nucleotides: TGTGCCAGCAGCGTAGAACAGTTCTCCTACAATGAGCAGTTCTTC.

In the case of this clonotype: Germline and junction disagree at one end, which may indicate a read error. The CDR3 DNA reads TGTGCCAGCAGCTTAGCTCCGTCGGTGGAGTACGGGCAGTACTTC. This gives the protein CASSLAPSVEYGQYF. The chain links TRBV7-8 to TRBJ2-7, with unresolved D. CDR1 and CDR2 from the germline V gene are SGHVS and FQNEAQ. The CDR3 is 15 amino acids.

CDR3 residues: CASSLAWTEQYF. CDR3 nucleotide sequence: TGCGCCAGCAGCTTGGCCTGGACCGAGCAGTACTTC. The V call is TRBV5-1, the J call TRBJ2-7; D remains ambiguous. Trimming shortened V by 0 bases and J by 6 bases, and 7 bases separated the two germline ends. The CDR3 contains 12 residues. CDR1 is SGHRS and CDR2 is YFSETQ in the germline V gene. The variable domain in full, with the rest retrieved from reference TRBV5-1 and TRBJ2-7, is KAGVTQTPRYLIKTRGQQVTLSCSPISGHRSVSWYQQTPGQGLQFLFEYFSETQRNKGNFPGRFSGRQFSNSRSEMNVSTLELGDSALYLCASSLAWTEQYFGPGTRLTVT.

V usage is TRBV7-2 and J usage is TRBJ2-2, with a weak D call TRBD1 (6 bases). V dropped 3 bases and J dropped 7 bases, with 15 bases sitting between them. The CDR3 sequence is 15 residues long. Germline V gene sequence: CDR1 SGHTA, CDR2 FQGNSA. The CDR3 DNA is TGTGCCAGCAGCTTGACACAGGGTGCTGGCGGGGAGCTGTTTTTT. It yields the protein CASSLTQGAGGELFF.

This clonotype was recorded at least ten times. The CDR3 DNA reads as TGTGCCAGCAGTCCCTCCCACAGGGGATCTAATGAAAAACTGTTTTTT. Protein product: CASSPSHRGSNEKLFF. The chain recombines TRBV12-3 or TRBV12-4 with TRBJ1-4; 7 bases agree with TRBD1. The CDR3 has 16 residues. With V trimmed by 5 bases and J by 3 bases, 9 bases remained unmatched.

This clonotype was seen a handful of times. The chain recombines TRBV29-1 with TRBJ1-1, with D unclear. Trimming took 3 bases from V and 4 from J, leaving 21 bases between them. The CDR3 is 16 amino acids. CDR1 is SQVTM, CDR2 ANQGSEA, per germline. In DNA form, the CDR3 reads TGCAGCGTTGATTCTCCTACCGGCCTCCGGGGCACTGAAGCTTTCTTT. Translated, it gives CSVDSPTGLRGTEAFF.

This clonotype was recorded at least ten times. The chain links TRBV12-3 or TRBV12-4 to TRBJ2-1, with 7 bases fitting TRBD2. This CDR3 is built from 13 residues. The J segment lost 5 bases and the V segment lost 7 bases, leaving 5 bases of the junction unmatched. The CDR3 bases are TGTGCCAGCACCAGGGACTACAACAATGAGCAGTTCTTC. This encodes CASTRDYNNEQFF.

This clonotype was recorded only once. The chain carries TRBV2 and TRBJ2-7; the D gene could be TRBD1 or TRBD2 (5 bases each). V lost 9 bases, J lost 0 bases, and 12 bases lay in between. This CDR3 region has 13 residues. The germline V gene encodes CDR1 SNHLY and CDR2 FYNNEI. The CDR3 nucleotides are TGTGCCAGTAGGGGAGACAGCTCCTACGAGCAGTACTTC. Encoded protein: CASRGDSSYEQYF.

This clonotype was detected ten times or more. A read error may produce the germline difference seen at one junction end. CDR3 sequence (DNA): TGCGCCAGCAGCGAGGACAGGGGGCGATTCAACTTC. This gives the protein CASSEDRGRFNF. This chain connects TRBV5-1 to TRBJ2-5; 11 bases agree with TRBD1. The CDR3 loop spans 12 amino acids. The germline V gene encodes CDR1 SGHRS and CDR2 YFSETQ.

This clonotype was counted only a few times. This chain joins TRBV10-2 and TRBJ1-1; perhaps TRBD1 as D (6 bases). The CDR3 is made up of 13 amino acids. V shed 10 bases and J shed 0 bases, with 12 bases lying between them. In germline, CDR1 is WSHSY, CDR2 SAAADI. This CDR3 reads CATTGPMNTEAFF. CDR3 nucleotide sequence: TGCGCCACCACAGGGCCTATGAACACTGAAGCTTTCTTT.

This chain's CDR3 is CASSEQEGPYEQYF. CDR3 in DNA: TGTGCCAGCAGTGAACAGGAGGGCCCCTACGAGCAGTACTTC. The V gene is TRBV11-3, the J gene TRBJ2-7; tentatively, D is TRBD2 (6 bases). Germline assignment: CDR1 SGHNT and CDR2 YENEEA. There are 14 residues in the CDR3. V was clipped by 6 bases and J by 2 bases, with 14 bases between them. The full variable domain, its missing parts supplied by reference TRBV11-3 and TRBJ2-7, is EAGVVQSPRYKIIEKKQPVAFWCNPISGHNTLYWYLQNLGQGPELLIRYENEEAVDDSQLPKDRFSAERLKGVDSTLKIQPAELGDSAVYLCASSEQEGPYEQYFGPGTRLTVT.

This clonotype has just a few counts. CDR3 DNA: TGTGCCAGCAGCTCGGGACTAGCGGGGGGCGAGCAAGAGACCCAGTACTTC. Its translation: CASSSGLAGGEQETQYF. This sequence joins TRBV7-8 and TRBJ2-5; 15 bases are shared with TRBD2. This CDR3 comprises 17 residues. Germline assignment: CDR1 SGHVS and CDR2 FQNEAQ. Trimming removed 4 bases from V and 2 bases from J; junction bases left unmatched: 5.

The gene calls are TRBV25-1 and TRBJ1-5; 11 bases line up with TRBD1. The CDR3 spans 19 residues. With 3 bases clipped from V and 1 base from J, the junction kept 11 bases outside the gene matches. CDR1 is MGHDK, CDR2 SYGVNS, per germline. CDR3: CASSDLGQGAPLSNQPQHF. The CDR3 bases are TGTGCCAGCAGTGACCTAGGACAGGGGGCTCCGCTAAGCAATCAGCCCCAGCATTTT.

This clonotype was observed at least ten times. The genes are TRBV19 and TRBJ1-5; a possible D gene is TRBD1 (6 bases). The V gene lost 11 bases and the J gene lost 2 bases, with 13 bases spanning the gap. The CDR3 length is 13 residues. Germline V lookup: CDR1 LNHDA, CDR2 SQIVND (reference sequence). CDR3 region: CAGSRGGNQPQHF. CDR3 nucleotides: TGTGCCGGCTCCAGGGGCGGCAATCAGCCCCAGCATTTT. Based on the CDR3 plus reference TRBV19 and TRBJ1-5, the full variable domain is DGGITQSPKYLFRKEGQNVTLSCEQNLNHDAMYWYRQDPGQGLRLIYYSQIVNDFQKGDIAEGYSVSREKKESFPLTVTSAQKNPTAFYLCAGSRGGNQPQHFGDGTRLSIL.

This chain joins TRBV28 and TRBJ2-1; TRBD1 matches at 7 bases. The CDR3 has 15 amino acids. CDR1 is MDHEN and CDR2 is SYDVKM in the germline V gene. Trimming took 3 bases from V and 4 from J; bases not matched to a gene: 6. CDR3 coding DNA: TGTGCCAGCAGTTTGATCGGGACAGTTTACAATGAGCAGTTCTTC. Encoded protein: CASSLIGTVYNEQFF.

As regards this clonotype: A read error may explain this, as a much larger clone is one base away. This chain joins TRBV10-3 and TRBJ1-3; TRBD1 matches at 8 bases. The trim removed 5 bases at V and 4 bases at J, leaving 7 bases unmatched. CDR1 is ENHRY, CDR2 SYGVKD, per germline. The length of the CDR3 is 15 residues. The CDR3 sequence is CAISPRGTGGNTIYF. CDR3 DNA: TGTGCCATCAGTCCAAGGGGGACAGGAGGAAACACCATATATTTT.

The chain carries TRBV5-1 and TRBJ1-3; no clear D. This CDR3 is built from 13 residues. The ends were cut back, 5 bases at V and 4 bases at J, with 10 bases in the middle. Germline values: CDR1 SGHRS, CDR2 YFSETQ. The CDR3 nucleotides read TGCGCCAGCAGACCCCGACTAGGAAACACCATATATTTT. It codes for CASRPRLGNTIYF.

CDR3 coding DNA: TGTGCCAGTAGGACCCGGGGACAAGGGGGCAATGAGCAGTTCTTC. This codes for CASRTRGQGGNEQFF. The chain is built from TRBV19 and TRBJ2-1; D may be TRBD1 (6 bases). From germline, CDR1 is LNHDA and CDR2 SQIVND (reference sequence). With 6 bases removed from V and 6 bases from J, the gap between germline ends came to 18 bases. CDR3 length: 15 residues. The full variable domain, in which reference TRBV19 and TRBJ2-1 provide the parts outside the CDR3, is DGGITQSPKYLFRKEGQNVTLSCEQNLNHDAMYWYRQDPGQGLRLIYYSQIVNDFQKGDIAEGYSVSREKKESFPLTVTSAQKNPTAFYLCASRTRGQGGNEQFFGPGTRLTVL.

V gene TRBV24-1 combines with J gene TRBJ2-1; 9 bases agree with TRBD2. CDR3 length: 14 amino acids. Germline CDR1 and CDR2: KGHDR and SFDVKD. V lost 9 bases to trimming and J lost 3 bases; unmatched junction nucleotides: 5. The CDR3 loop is CATDSGGLYNEQFF. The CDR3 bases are TGTGCCACCGACAGCGGGGGGCTCTACAATGAGCAGTTCTTC.

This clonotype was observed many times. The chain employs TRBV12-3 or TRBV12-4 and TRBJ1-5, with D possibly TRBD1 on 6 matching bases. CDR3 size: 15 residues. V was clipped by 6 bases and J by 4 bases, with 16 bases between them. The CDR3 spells CASSIDRRRNQPQHF. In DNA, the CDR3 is TGTGCCAGCAGCATAGACAGGCGCAGGAATCAGCCCCAGCATTTT.

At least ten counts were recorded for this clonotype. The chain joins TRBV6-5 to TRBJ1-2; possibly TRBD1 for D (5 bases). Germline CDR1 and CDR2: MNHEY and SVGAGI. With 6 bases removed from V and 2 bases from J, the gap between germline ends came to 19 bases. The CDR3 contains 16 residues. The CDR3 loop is CASRAGQGVKNYGYTF. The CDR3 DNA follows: TGTGCCAGCAGGGCGGGGCAGGGCGTAAAGAACTATGGCTACACCTTC.

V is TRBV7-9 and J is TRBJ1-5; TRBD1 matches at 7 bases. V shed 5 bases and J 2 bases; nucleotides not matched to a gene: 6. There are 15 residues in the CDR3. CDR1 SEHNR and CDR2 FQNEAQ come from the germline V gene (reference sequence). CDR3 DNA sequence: TGTGCCAGCAGCCAGGACAGGAGGGGCAATCAGCCCCAGCATTTT. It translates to CASSQDRRGNQPQHF.

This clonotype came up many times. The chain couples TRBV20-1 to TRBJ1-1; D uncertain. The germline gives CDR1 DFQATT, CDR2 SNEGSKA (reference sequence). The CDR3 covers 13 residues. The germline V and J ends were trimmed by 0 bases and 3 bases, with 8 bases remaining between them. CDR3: CSARDSSDTEAFF. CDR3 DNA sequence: TGCAGTGCTAGAGATAGCAGTGACACTGAAGCTTTCTTT.

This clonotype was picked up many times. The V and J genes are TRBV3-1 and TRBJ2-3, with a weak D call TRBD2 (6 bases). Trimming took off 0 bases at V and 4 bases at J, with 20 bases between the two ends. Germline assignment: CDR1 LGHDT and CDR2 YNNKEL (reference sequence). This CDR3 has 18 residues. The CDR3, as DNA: TGTGCCAGCAGCCAAGATAAAGGGACTCCCTCGTTGGCAGATACGCAGTATTTT. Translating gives CASSQDKGTPSLADTQYF.

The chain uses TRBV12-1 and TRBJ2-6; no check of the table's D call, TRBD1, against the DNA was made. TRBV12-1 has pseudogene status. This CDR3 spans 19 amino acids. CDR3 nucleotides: TGTGCCAGCAGGTCGACCCTACCAGTAGGGGCGCGGGGGGCCAACGTCCTGACTTTC. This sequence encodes CASRSTLPVGARGANVLTF.

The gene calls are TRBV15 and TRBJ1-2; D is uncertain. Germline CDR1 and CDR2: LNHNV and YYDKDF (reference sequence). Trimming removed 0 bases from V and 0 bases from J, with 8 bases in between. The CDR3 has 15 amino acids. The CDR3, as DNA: TGTGCCACCAGCAGAGATCATCAAGCTAACTATGGCTACACCTTC. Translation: CATSRDHQANYGYTF. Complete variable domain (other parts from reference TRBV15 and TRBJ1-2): DAMVIQNPRYQVTQFGKPVTLSCSQTLNHNVMYWYQQKSSQAPKLLFHYYDKDFNNEADTPDNFQSRRPNTSFCFLDIRSPGLGDTAMYLCATSRDHQANYGYTFGSGTRLTVV.

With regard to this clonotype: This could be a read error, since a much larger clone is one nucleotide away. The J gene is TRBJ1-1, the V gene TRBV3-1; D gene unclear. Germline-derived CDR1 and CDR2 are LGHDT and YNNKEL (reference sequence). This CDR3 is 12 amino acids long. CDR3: CASSQDRREASF. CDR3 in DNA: TGTGCCAGCAGCCAAGATCGACGTGAAGCTTCCTTT. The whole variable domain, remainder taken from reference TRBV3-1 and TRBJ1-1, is DTAVSQTPKYLVTQMGNDKSIKCEQNLGHDTMYWYKQDSKKFLKIMFSYNNKELIINETVPNRFSPKSPDKAHLNLHINSLELGDSAVYFCASSQDRREASFGQGTRLTVV.

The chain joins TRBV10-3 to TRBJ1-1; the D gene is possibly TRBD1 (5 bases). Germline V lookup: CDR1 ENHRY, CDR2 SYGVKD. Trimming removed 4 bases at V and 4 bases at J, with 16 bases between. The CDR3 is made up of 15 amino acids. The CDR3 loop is CAISVSGGEGTEAFF. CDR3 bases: TGTGCCATCAGTGTCAGTGGGGGGGAAGGCACTGAAGCTTTCTTT.